The clone carrying this T cell receptor beta chain occurred once. These data come from a study of blood T cell repertoires in COVID-19. The CDR3 length is 14 residues. V was cut by 3 bases and J by 4 bases, with 13 bases left in between. The V gene's germline CDR1 is SGHTA and CDR2 FQGNSA. Data came from immunoSEQ multiplex PCR; TCRdb stores just in-frame clones and leaves some out. This repertoire shows more than 250,000 clones, roughly 89% found once; its top ten account for 6% to 6.5%. The sequence was collected from a woman between 40 and 55 years old who had recovered from COVID-19. Sample: PBMCs or T cells enriched from blood (not recorded which). The gene calls are TRBV7-2 and TRBJ2-7, with a weak D call TRBD1 (6 bases). CDR3: CASSFTGLGYEQYF. CDR3 DNA: TGTGCCAGCAGCTTCACAGGGTTGGGTTACGAGCAGTACTTC.